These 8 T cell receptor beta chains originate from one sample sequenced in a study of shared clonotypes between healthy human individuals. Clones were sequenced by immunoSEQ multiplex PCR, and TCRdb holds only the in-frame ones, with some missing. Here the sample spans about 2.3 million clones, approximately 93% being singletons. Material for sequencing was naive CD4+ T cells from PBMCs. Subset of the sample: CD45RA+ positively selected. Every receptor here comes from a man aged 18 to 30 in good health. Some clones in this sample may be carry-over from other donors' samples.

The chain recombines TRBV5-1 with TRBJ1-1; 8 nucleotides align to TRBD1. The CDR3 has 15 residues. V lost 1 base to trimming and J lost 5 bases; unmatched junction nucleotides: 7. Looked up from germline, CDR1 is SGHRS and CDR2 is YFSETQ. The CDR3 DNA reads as TGCGCCAGCAGCTTGCAGGGGGCTACGGGGACTGAAGCTTTCTTT. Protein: CASSLQGATGTEAFF.

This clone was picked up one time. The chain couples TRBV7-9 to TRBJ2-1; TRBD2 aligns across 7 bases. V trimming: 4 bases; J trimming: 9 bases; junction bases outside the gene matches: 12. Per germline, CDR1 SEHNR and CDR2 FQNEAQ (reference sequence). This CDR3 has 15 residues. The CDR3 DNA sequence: TGTGCCAGCAGCTCCGCGCTAGCGGCGTGGGGTGAGCAGTTCTTC. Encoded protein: CASSSALAAWGEQFF.

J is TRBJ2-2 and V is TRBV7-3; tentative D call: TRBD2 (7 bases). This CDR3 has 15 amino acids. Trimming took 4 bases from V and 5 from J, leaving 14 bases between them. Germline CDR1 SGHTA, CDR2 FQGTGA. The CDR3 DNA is TGTGCCAGCAGCTCGGCCCGGGGGGCGACCGGGGAGCTGTTTTTT. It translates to CASSSARGATGELFF.

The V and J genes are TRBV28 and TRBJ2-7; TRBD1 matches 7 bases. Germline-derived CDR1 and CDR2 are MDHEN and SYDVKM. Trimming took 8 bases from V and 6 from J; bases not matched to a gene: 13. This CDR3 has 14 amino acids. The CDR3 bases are TGTGCCAGCCATTCCCGGGACAGCGGACCCGAGCAGTACTTC. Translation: CASHSRDSGPEQYF.

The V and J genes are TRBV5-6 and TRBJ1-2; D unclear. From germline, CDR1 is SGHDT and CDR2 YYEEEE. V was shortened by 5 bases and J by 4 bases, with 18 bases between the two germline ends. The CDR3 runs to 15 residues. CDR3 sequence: CASSGQVTNSYGYTF. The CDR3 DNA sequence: TGTGCCAGCAGTGGCCAGGTCACGAATAGCTATGGCTACACCTTC. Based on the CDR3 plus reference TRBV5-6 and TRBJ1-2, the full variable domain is DAGVTQSPTHLIKTRGQQVTLRCSPKSGHDTVSWYQQALGQGPQFIFQYYEEEERQRGNFPDRFSGHQFPNYSSELNVNALLLGDSALYLCASSGQVTNSYGYTFGSGTRLTVV.

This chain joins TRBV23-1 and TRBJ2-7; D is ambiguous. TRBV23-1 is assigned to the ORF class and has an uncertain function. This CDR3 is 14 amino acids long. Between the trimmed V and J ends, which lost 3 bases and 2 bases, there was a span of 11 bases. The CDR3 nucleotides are TGCGCCAGCAGTCACCCCCCCAGCCCCTACGAGCAGTACTTC. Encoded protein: CASSHPPSPYEQYF.

The DNA for the CDR3 is TGTGCCAGTAGTCGTCCGGGACAGGGGATTCAGCCCCAGCATTTT. Protein sequence: CASSRPGQGIQPQHF. The chain has TRBV19 and TRBJ1-5, with 10 positions matching TRBD1. The CDR3 sequence is 15 residues long. Unmatched junction bases numbered 7, after V lost 5 bases and J lost 6 bases. Germline CDR1 is LNHDA and CDR2 is SQIVND (reference sequence).

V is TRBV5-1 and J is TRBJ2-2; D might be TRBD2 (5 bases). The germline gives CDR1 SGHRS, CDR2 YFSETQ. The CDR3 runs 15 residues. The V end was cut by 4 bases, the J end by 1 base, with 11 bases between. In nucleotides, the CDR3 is TGCGCCAGCAGCCAGGCGGCGGGGAACACCGGGGAGCTGTTTTTT. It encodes CASSQAAGNTGELFF.